This is a list of T cell receptor beta chains from one sample in a study of T cell changes during pregnancy in multiple sclerosis. Clones were read by immunoSEQ multiplex PCR, and TCRdb kept only the in-frame ones, dropping some. The sample holds under 50,000 clones; about 90% are singletons and the top ten take more than 20%. Specimen: CD8+ T cells from peripheral blood mononuclear cells, collected before pregnancy. The receptors shown here come from a female donor with multiple sclerosis, enrolled in a pregnancy study. CDR3s include the opening cysteine and the closing phenylalanine or tryptophan. D genes are given only for firm matches. Clone size is shown for a subset of rows, as once, few, many or a class of expanded clone.

J gene	clone size	D gene	V gene	CDR3 protein	CDR3 DNA
TRBJ2-1	once	TRBD2	TRBV2	CASSEDDSGRVEQFF	TGTGCCAGCAGTGAAGATGATAGCGGGAGAGTTGAGCAGTTCTTC
TRBJ2-1	few	-	TRBV10-3	CAISGVAASGDEQFF	TGTGCCATCAGTGGAGTAGCGGCCTCCGGGGATGAGCAGTTCTTC
TRBJ1-1	-	-	TRBV6-1	CASSEARELPTEAFF	TGTGCCAGCAGTGAAGCGCGGGAACTCCCCACTGAAGCTTTCTTT
TRBJ1-2	-	-	TRBV28	CASSYRGMMDPNGYTF	TGTGCCAGCAGTTATCGAGGGATGATGGATCCAAATGGCTACACCTTC
TRBJ2-7	-	-	TRBV7-9	CASSLDPGRHEQYF	TGTGCCAGCAGCTTAGATCCAGGTAGGCACGAGCAGTACTTC
TRBJ2-5	-	TRBD2	TRBV6-1	CASSDRREGLGTQYF	TGTGCCAGCAGTGATAGGCGGGAGGGGCTCGGGACCCAGTACTTC
TRBJ2-3	-	TRBD1	TRBV7-9	CASSLASGTGSGTDTQYF	TGTGCCAGCAGCTTAGCATCCGGGACAGGGAGTGGCACAGATACGCAGTATTTT
TRBJ2-1	-	-	TRBV29-1	CSVVVGNEQFF	TGCAGCGTTGTTGTCGGGAATGAGCAGTTCTTC
TRBJ2-1	-	TRBD2	TRBV4-2	CASSQAGGNTYNEQFF	TGTGCCAGCAGCCAAGCGGGAGGGAACACCTACAATGAGCAGTTCTTC
TRBJ1-1	-	-	TRBV29-1	CSVSKGGEAFF	TGCAGCGTTAGTAAGGGGGGGGAAGCTTTCTTT
TRBJ1-2	-	TRBD1	TRBV9	CASSVGDRGKGYTF	TGTGCCAGCAGCGTAGGGGACAGGGGCAAGGGCTACACCTTC
TRBJ2-2	-	-	TRBV4-1	CASSQTPPRGAYTGELFF	TGCGCCAGCAGCCAAACCCCCCCTCGGGGGGCTTACACCGGGGAGCTGTTTTTT
TRBJ2-1	-	-	TRBV7-8	CASRVRTGNIEQFF	TGTGCCAGCAGGGTAAGGACTGGCAATATTGAGCAGTTCTTC
TRBJ2-7	-	-	TRBV6-5	CASSSGLGGGYEQYF	TGTGCCAGCAGTTCCGGCTTGGGAGGGGGTTACGAGCAGTACTTC
TRBJ1-4	once	TRBD1	TRBV5-6	CASSPSGQGVNEKLFF	TGTGCCAGCAGCCCGTCCGGACAGGGAGTTAATGAAAAACTGTTTTTT
TRBJ2-7	-	-	TRBV13	CASSSYYEQYF	TGTGCCAGCAGCTCTTACTACGAGCAGTACTTC
TRBJ2-5	-	TRBD2	TRBV19	CASSITSGGSLETQYF	TGTGCCAGTAGTATTACTAGCGGGGGCTCCCTTGAGACCCAGTACTTC
TRBJ2-2	-	-	TRBV4-1	CASSLQLTGELFF	TGCGCCAGCAGCCTACAGCTCACCGGGGAGCTGTTTTTT
TRBJ2-2	once	-	TRBV6-1	CASSELTGTTGELFF	TGTGCCAGCAGTGAACTTACAGGGACAACCGGGGAGCTGTTTTTT
TRBJ2-5	-	-	TRBV28	CASPFPGETQYF	TGTGCCAGCCCCTTTCCAGGGGAGACCCAGTACTTC
TRBJ1-5	few	-	TRBV7-9	CASSPGAYDQPQHF	TGTGCCAGCAGCCCTGGGGCATATGATCAGCCCCAGCATTTT
TRBJ2-1	-	TRBD2	TRBV14	CASSQGGTSGEKGYEQFF	TGTGCCAGCAGCCAAGGGGGAACTAGCGGGGAGAAGGGGTATGAGCAGTTCTTC
TRBJ2-7	-	-	TRBV6-6	CASSYSGGAQTPGQYF	TGTGCCAGCAGTTACTCTGGAGGGGCACAAACGCCCGGGCAGTACTTC
TRBJ2-3	-	TRBD2	TRBV7-9	CASRAGTSGGGPPDTQYF	TGTGCCAGCAGAGCCGGGACTAGCGGGGGGGGCCCCCCAGATACGCAGTATTTT
TRBJ1-2	-	-	TRBV19	CASSMSTDYGYTF	TGTGCCAGTAGTATGTCAACAGACTATGGCTACACCTTC
TRBJ1-1	-	-	TRBV5-6	CASSLARESPEAFF	TGTGCCAGCAGCTTGGCCCGGGAGAGCCCGGAAGCTTTCTTT
TRBJ1-5	-	TRBD1	TRBV15	CATSRRPGQVSNQPQHF	TGTGCCACCAGCCGCCGCCCGGGACAGGTTAGCAATCAGCCCCAGCATTTT
TRBJ2-7	-	-	TRBV7-6	CASSLGRPGGVYEQYF	TGTGCCAGCAGCTTAGGTCGGCCGGGGGGCGTTTACGAGCAGTACTTC
TRBJ2-7	once	TRBD2	TRBV27	CASSSTLAGYEQYF	TGTGCCAGCAGTTCTACTCTAGCGGGGTACGAGCAGTACTTC